The clone carrying this T cell receptor (beta chain) has just a few counts. The antigen is not known. Making TCR cDNA involved 5'RACE template switching, which added UMIs and a universal primer site. A single record per CDR3 protein comes from TCRdb applying MiXCR to the 5' RACE reads. The sample lists hundreds of thousands of distinct CDR3 sequences; 5.2% were seen once. The sample comes from a study of T cells after yellow fever vaccination. At the level of the study: Low-cell-number fractions underwent preparation using SMART-Seq v4 Ultra Low Input.

In germline, CDR1 is KGHSH, CDR2 LQKENI. Trimming cost V 6 bases and J 1 base, with 15 bases left between them. This CDR3 comprises 15 residues. Whole-study results and caveats: Weaker, the secondary response peaked sooner, at day 5 versus 15.

The sequenced sample was CD4+ T cells sorted from PBMCs, obtained on the day of the yellow fever booster vaccination. The chain combines TRBV18 with TRBJ1-1; possibly TRBD1 for D (6 bases). This clonotype was obtained from a man between 18 and 35 years old who received the YFV17D yellow fever vaccine. CDR3 amino acids: CASSRDIRTNTEAFF. The CDR3 coding sequence is TGTGCCAGCTCGCGGGACATTAGAACGAACACTGAAGCTTTCTTT.